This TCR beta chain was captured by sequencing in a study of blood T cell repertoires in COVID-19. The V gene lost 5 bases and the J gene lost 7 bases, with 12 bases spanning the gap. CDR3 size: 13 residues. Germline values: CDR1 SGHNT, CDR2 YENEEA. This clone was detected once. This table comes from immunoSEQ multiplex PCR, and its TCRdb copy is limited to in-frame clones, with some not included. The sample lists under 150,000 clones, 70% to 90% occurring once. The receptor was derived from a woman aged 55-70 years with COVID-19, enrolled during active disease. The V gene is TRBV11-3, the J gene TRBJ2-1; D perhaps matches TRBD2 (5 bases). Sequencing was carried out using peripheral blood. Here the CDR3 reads CASSPSGGNEQFF. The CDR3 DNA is TGTGCCAGCAGCCCTAGTGGCGGGAATGAGCAGTTCTTC.